The TCR beta chain described here comes from a study of blood T cell repertoires in COVID-19. Germline V gene sequence: CDR1 SGHRS, CDR2 YFSETQ. The J segment lost 5 bases and the V segment lost 0 bases, leaving 10 bases of the junction unmatched. The CDR3 loop spans 16 amino acids. TCRdb keeps only in-frame clones here, not all; method: immunoSEQ multiplex PCR. The sample contains 210,000 or so clones, roughly 90% of which appear only once. The TCR originated in a woman aged 45 to 65 in a cohort exposed to, infected with or recovered from COVID-19 (not recorded which). V is TRBV5-1 and J is TRBJ2-5; 7 bases align to TRBD2. The sequencing input was PBMCs or T cells enriched from blood (not recorded which). The CDR3: CASSLVFRGESETQYF. The CDR3 coding sequence is TGCGCCAGCAGCTTGGTTTTTCGGGGGGAATCGGAGACCCAGTACTTC.